This T cell receptor (beta chain) derives from a study of breast tumors, draining lymph nodes, adjacent tissues. Concerning this clonotype itself: Its antigen is undetermined. This may come from a read error, since a much larger clone is one base off.

CDR1 and CDR2 (germline): DFQATT, SNEGSKA (reference sequence). The CDR3 has 16 amino acids. V was cut by 4 bases and J by 7 bases, with 26 bases left in between. Axillary draining lymph nodes of breast cancer patients supplied the node samples. Study-wide results and limits: Tumor repertoires ranked between lymph nodes and nontumor tissue in diversity, with V and J gene preferences.

Using its own MiXCR run on the multiplex PCR reads, TCRdb lists one record per CDR3 protein. The profile shows 150,000 or so distinct CDR3 sequences, 30% to 40% of them singletons. The sequenced sample was axillary lymph node tissue. The gene calls are TRBV20-1 and TRBJ2-7; D is perhaps TRBD2 (6 bases). The source of this sequence is a female donor with breast cancer. Some clones in this sample may be carry-over from other donors' samples. The DNA of the CDR3 is TGCAGTGCTATAATTCGGGGGACTCCGGCATTCAGGGAGCAGTACTTC. Encoded protein: CSAIIRGTPAFREQYF.